These 13 T cell receptor beta chains were sequenced from one sample in a study of OX40 agonist ivuxolimab in advanced cancers. TCRdb's copy holds only in-frame clones and misses some; the assay was immunoSEQ multiplex PCR. Here the sample spans more than 55,000 clones, 86% being singletons. The sequences come from CD4+ or CD8+ T cells sorted from blood, collected in a trial of the OX40 agonist ivuxolimab. All receptors come from an adult with an advanced solid tumor such as melanoma, head and neck, liver or kidney cancer.

The chain is built from TRBV9 and TRBJ1-1; tentative D call: TRBD1 (5 bases). The V gene lost 2 bases and the J gene lost 4 bases, with 9 bases spanning the gap. The CDR3 runs 13 residues. CDR1 and CDR2 from the germline V gene are SGDLS and YYNGEE. The chain's CDR3 is CASSVTGGTEAFF. In DNA, the CDR3 is TGTGCCAGCAGCGTTACCGGGGGCACTGAAGCTTTCTTT.

J is TRBJ1-6 and V is TRBV18; 7 positions agree with TRBD1. Germline-derived CDR1 and CDR2 are KGHSH and LQKENI. The CDR3 sequence is 14 residues long. The V and J ends lost 5 bases and 5 bases, in that order; junction bases with no gene match: 3. CDR3 in amino acids: CASSTGQNNSPLHF. CDR3 bases: TGTGCCAGCTCAACGGGACAGAATAATTCACCCCTCCACTTT.

The chain couples TRBV9 to TRBJ2-5; D is unresolved. CDR1 and CDR2 (germline): SGDLS, YYNGEE. Trimming took off 0 bases at V and 2 bases at J, with 8 bases between the two ends. The CDR3 length is 14 residues. The CDR3 region is CASSVGVEQETQYF. Here the CDR3 DNA reads TGTGCCAGCAGCGTAGGGGTAGAGCAAGAGACCCAGTACTTC. The full variable domain, completed using reference TRBV9 and TRBJ2-5, is DSGVTQTPKHLITATGQRVTLRCSPRSGDLSVYWYQQSLDQGLQFLIQYYNGEERAKGNILERFSAQQFPDLHSELNLSSLELGDSALYFCASSVGVEQETQYFGPGTRLLVL.

This sequence joins TRBV5-8 and TRBJ2-7; D possibly corresponds to TRBD2 (6 bases). Germline CDR1 reads SGHTS; CDR2 reads YDEGEE. The CDR3 spans 12 residues. V was pared by 7 bases and J by 3 bases, with 11 bases between. The CDR3 loop is CASRQGGYEQYF. Here the CDR3 DNA reads TGTGCCAGCCGGCAGGGAGGCTACGAGCAGTACTTC.

The J gene is TRBJ1-1, the V gene TRBV5-1; D is possibly TRBD1 (6 bases). The germline gives CDR1 SGHRS, CDR2 YFSETQ. The CDR3 is 15 amino acids. V lost 3 bases and J 3 bases, leaving 15 bases between the germline ends. The CDR3 loop is CASSSGEGGHTEAFF. The CDR3 nucleotides read TGCGCCAGCAGCTCCGGAGAGGGGGGGCACACTGAAGCTTTCTTT.

The chain couples TRBV5-1 to TRBJ2-1; 11 bases are shared with TRBD1. The junction had 5 bases not matched to a gene; V was cut back by 2 bases and J by 4 bases. The CDR3 has 16 residues. The germline gives CDR1 SGHRS, CDR2 YFSETQ. The CDR3 DNA follows: TGCGCCAGCAGCTTCGGTGGGACAGGGGGTTACAATGAGCAGTTCTTC. Translated, it gives CASSFGGTGGYNEQFF. Filled out from reference TRBV5-1 and TRBJ2-1, the complete variable domain reads KAGVTQTPRYLIKTRGQQVTLSCSPISGHRSVSWYQQTPGQGLQFLFEYFSETQRNKGNFPGRFSGRQFSNSRSEMNVSTLELGDSALYLCASSFGGTGGYNEQFFGPGTRLTVL.

This sequence joins TRBV5-4 and TRBJ2-3, with D tentatively TRBD1 (6 bases). Trimming shortened V by 7 bases and J by 8 bases, and 26 bases separated the two germline ends. Germline CDR1 reads SGHNT; CDR2 reads YYREEE (reference sequence). This CDR3 contains 16 residues. The CDR3 DNA reads TGTGCCAGCCTGTTACAGGGACCCGTTGAAGGGGGTACGCAGTATTTT. It codes for CASLLQGPVEGGTQYF.

The count of this clone is one. The rearrangement links TRBV6-1 to TRBJ2-3; 10 nucleotides agree with TRBD2. Germline V gives CDR1 MNHNS, CDR2 SASEGT. The CDR3 covers 15 residues. The V gene end was trimmed by 1 base and the J gene end by 6 bases; junction bases not matched to a gene: 4. The CDR3: CASSEGAGGWDTQYF. The CDR3 DNA is TGTGCCAGCAGTGAAGGAGCGGGAGGGTGGGATACGCAGTATTTT.

The chain recombines TRBV6-6 with TRBJ2-7; D not resolved. Trimming removed 4 bases from V and 4 bases from J, with 5 bases in between. Germline V gives CDR1 MNHNY, CDR2 SVGAGI (reference sequence). The CDR3 has 11 residues. The CDR3 DNA reads TGTGCCAGCAGTTCACAGTACGAGCAGTACTTC. Translating it yields CASSSQYEQYF.

The table lists this clone with a few counts. The chain has TRBV10-1 and TRBJ2-7; D is unresolved. The CDR3 consists of 14 residues. From germline, CDR1 is WNHNN and CDR2 SYGVQD (reference sequence). V was cut by 2 bases and J by 2 bases, with 10 bases left in between. CDR3 region: CASSERTNTYEQYF. The CDR3 coding sequence is TGCGCCAGCAGTGAGCGGACGAATACCTACGAGCAGTACTTC.

The table lists this clone with a count of one. This sequence joins TRBV7-6 and TRBJ2-3; possibly TRBD1 or TRBD2 for D (6 bases each). The CDR3 consists of 17 residues. Deletions cut 2 bases from V and 4 bases from J, with 19 bases between. Germline CDR1 and CDR2: SGHVS and FNYEAQ. For the CDR3, the DNA is TGTGCCAGCAGCTTAATGGGGGCTAGCGAGAGCCCAGATACGCAGTATTTT. Amino acids: CASSLMGASESPDTQYF.

This clone was seen a handful of times. The chain links TRBV29-1 to TRBJ2-3; TRBD2 matches at 8 bases. Germline values: CDR1 SQVTM, CDR2 ANQGSEA. V shed 7 bases, J shed 3 bases, and the junction held 9 bases outside the gene matches. The CDR3 runs 14 residues. CDR3 bases: TGCAGCGGAAAGAGCGGGAGATTGACAGATACGCAGTATTTT. Translated, it gives CSGKSGRLTDTQYF.

The CDR3 loop reads CASSLAPSQFSGNTIYF. The CDR3 DNA is TGCGCCAGCAGCTTGGCCCCCTCGCAATTCTCTGGAAACACCATATATTTT. This chain uses TRBV5-1 with TRBJ1-3; D unresolved. Trimming shortened V by 0 bases and J by 0 bases, and 13 bases separated the two germline ends. Germline V gene lookup returns CDR1 SGHRS and CDR2 YFSETQ. The length of the CDR3 is 17 residues. Using reference TRBV5-1 and TRBJ1-3 for the parts outside the CDR3, the full variable domain is KAGVTQTPRYLIKTRGQQVTLSCSPISGHRSVSWYQQTPGQGLQFLFEYFSETQRNKGNFPGRFSGRQFSNSRSEMNVSTLELGDSALYLCASSLAPSQFSGNTIYFGEGSWLTVV.